The clone carrying this T cell receptor (beta chain) has only a few counts. Its target is unknown. The study ran its PCR with 60 Vbeta and 13 Jbeta primers. Repertoires were generated with immunoSEQ multiplex PCR, while TCRdb's copy carries only in-frame clones and drops some. The sample contains tens of thousands of clones, more than 70% of which appear only once. This sample was taken from a study of cytomegalovirus exposure and HLA in healthy donors. Overall study results and limits: In a later analysis, TCR association rates varied by HLA locus: DRB1 most, HLA-C fewest.

Sequencing input: PBMCs. This TCR was sampled from a man in his fifties or sixties in good health and CMV-seropositive.

The CDR3 region has the DNA TGTGCCAGCAGCCAGCCGGGCGGGAGCTCCTACGAGCAGTACTTC. It yields the protein CASSQPGGSSYEQYF. The chain uses TRBV4-2 and TRBJ2-7; 7 nucleotides line up with TRBD2. This CDR3 contains 15 residues. With V trimmed by 3 bases and J by 0 bases, 5 bases remained unmatched. CDR1 and CDR2 from the germline V gene are LGHNA and YNFKEQ.